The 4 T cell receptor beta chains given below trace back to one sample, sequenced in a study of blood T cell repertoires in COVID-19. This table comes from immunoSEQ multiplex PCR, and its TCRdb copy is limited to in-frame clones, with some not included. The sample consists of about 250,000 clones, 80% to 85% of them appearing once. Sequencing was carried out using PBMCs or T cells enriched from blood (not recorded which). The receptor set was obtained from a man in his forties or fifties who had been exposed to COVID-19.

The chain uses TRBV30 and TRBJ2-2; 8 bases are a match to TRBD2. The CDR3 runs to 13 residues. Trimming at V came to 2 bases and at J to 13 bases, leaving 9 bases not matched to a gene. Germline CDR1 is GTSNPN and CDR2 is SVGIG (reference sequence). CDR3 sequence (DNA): TGTGCCTGGAGTTCCCCCGTGGCGGGAGGGCTGTTTTTT. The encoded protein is CAWSSPVAGGLFF.

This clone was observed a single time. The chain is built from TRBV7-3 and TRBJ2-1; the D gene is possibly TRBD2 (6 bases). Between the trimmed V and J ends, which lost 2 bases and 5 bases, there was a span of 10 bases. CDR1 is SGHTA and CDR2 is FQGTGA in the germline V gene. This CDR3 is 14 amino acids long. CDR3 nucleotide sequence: TGTGCCAGCAGCTTATTTCCGGGGGACAATGAGCAGTTCTTC. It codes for CASSLFPGDNEQFF.

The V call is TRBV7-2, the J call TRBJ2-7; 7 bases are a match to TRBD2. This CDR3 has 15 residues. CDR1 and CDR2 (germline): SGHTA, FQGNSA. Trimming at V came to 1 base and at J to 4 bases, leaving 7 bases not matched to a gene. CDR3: CASSLEAGVVYEQYF. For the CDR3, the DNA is TGTGCCAGCAGCTTAGAGGCGGGAGTGGTGTACGAGCAGTACTTC. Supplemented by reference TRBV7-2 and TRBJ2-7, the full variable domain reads GAGVSQSPSNKVTEKGKDVELRCDPISGHTALYWYRQSLGQGLEFLIYFQGNSAPDKSGLPSDRFSAERTGGSVSTLTIQRTQQEDSAVYLCASSLEAGVVYEQYFGPGTRLTVT.

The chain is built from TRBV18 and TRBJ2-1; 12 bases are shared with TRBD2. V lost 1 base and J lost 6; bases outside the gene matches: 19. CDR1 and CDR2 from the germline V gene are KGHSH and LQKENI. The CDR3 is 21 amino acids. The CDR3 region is CASSPLVQSTASGRVPNEQFF. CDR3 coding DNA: TGTGCCAGCTCACCACTAGTCCAGTCAACCGCTAGCGGGAGGGTACCCAATGAGCAGTTCTTC.